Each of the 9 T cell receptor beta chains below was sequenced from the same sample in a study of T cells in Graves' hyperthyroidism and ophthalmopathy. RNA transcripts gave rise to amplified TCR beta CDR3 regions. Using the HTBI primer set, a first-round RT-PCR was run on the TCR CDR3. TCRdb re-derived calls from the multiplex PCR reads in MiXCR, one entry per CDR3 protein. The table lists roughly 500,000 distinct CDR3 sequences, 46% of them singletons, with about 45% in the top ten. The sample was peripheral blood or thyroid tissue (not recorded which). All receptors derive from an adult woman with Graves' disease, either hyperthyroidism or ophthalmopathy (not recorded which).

CDR3 in amino acids: CASSEWGEERWTQYF. For the CDR3, the DNA is TGTGCCAGCAGTGAATGGGGAGAAGAAAGGTGGACCCAGTACTTC. V and J are TRBV25-1 and TRBJ2-5, with D possibly being TRBD2 (5 bases). Trimming shortened V by 1 base and J by 7 bases, and 16 bases separated the two germline ends. Germline CDR1 reads MGHDK; CDR2 reads SYGVNS. This CDR3 spans 15 amino acids.

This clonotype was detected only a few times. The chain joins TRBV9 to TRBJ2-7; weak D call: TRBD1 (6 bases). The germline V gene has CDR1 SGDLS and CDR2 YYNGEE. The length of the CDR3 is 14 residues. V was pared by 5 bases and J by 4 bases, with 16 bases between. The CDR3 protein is CASSYGQTEYEQYF. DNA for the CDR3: TGTGCCAGCAGTTATGGACAGACCGAATACGAGCAGTACTTC.

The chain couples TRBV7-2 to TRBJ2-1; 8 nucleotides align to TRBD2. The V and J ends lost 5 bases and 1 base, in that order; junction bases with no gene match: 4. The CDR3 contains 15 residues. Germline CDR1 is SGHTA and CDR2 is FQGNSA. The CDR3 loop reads CASSRSGTSYNEQFF. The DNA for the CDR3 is TGTGCCAGCAGCCGTAGCGGGACGTCCTACAATGAGCAGTTCTTC.

The CDR3 loop reads CASARLDMNSPLHF. CDR3 nucleotides: TGCGCCAGCGCTCGGTTGGATATGAATTCACCCCTCCACTTT. The chain is built from TRBV10-2 and TRBJ1-6; D not certain. CDR1 is WSHSY and CDR2 is SAAADI in the germline V gene. With 8 bases removed from V and 7 bases from J, the gap between germline ends came to 15 bases. The CDR3 loop spans 14 amino acids.

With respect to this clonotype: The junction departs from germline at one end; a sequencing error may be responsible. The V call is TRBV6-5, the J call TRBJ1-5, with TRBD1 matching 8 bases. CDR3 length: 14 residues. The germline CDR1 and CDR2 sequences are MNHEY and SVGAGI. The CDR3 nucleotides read TGTGCCAGCAGGTCCAGGGGGCTCGGGCAGCCCCAGCACTTT. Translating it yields CASRSRGLGQPQHF.

Written as DNA, the CDR3 is TGTGCCAGCAGCCAAGACCGCGGAGGACCGAACACTGAAGCTTTCTTT. Amino acid sequence: CASSQDRGGPNTEAFF. The rearrangement links TRBV4-2 to TRBJ1-1, with no clear D. CDR3 length: 16 residues. The germline gives CDR1 LGHNA, CDR2 YNFKEQ. The V end was cut by 0 bases, the J end by 1 base, with 12 bases between.

In DNA form, the CDR3 reads TGTGCCAGCAGCTTAAGTGTGGCCGCTAATGAAAAACTGTTTTTT. Translation gives CASSLSVAANEKLFF. The J gene is TRBJ1-4, the V gene TRBV7-3; the D is unclear. V was shortened by 1 base and J by 3 bases, with 9 bases between the two germline ends. Looked up from germline, CDR1 is SGHTA and CDR2 is FQGTGA. The CDR3 has 15 amino acids.

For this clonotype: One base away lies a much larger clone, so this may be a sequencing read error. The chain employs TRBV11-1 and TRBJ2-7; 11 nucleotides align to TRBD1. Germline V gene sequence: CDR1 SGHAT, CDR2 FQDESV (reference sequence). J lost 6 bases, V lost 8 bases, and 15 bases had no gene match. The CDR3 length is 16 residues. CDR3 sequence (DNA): TGTGCCAGCTCACCAGTTCTGGACAGGGGGCGTGCCGAGCAGTACTTC. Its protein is CASSPVLDRGRAEQYF.

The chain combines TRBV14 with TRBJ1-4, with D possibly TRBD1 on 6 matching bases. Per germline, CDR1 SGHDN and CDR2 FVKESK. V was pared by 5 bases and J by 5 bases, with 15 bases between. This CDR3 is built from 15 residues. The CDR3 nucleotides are TGTGCCAGCAGCTTCGTGGGGACACGGAATGAAAAACTGTTTTTT. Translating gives CASSFVGTRNEKLFF.